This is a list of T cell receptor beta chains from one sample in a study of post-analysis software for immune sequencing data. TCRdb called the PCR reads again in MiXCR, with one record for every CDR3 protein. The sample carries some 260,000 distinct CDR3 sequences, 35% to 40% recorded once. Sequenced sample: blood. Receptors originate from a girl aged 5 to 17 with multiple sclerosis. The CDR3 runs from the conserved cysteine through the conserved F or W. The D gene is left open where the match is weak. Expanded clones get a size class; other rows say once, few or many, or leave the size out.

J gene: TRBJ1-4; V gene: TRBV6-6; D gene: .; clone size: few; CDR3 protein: CASILTLAGEKLFF; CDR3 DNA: TGTGCCAGCATCCTGACCCTGGCGGGTGAAAAACTGTTTTTT
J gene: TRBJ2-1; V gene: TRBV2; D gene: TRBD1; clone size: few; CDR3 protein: CASSGQGGTYNEQFF; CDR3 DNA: TGTGCCAGCAGCGGACAGGGGGGCACCTACAATGAGCAGTTCTTC
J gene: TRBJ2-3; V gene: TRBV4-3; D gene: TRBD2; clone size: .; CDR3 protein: CASSQDSHERGKTDTQYF; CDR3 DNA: TGCGCCAGCAGCCAAGACTCCCACGAGCGGGGGAAAACAGATACGCAGTATTTT
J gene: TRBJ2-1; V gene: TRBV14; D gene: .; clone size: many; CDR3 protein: CASSQDSYNEQFF; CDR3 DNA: TGTGCCAGCAGCCAAGATAGCTACAATGAGCAGTTCTTC
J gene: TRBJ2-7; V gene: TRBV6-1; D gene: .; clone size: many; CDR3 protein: CATSVGFSYEQYF; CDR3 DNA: TGTGCCACTTCCGTGGGATTCTCCTACGAGCAGTACTTC
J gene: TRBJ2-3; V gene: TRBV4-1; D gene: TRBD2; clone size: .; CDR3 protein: CASSQDLIGTSVSTDTQYF; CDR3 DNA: TGCGCCAGCAGCCAAGACCTAATTGGGACTAGCGTCAGCACAGATACGCAGTATTTT
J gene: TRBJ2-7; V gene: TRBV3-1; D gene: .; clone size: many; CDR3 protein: CASSQGAGTAYEQYF; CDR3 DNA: TGTGCCAGCAGCCAAGGCGCCGGGACGGCCTACGAGCAGTACTTC
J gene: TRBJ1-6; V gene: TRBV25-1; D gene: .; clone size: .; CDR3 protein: CASSERGLSPLHF; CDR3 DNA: TGTGCCAGCAGTGAACGGGGACTCTCACCCCTCCACTTT
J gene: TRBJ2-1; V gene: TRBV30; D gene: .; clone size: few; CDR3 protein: CAWSESAYNEQFF; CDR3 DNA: TGTGCCTGGAGTGAGAGTGCTTACAATGAGCAGTTCTTC
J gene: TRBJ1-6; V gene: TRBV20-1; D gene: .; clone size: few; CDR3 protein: CSARDMGSSYNSPLHF; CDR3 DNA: TGCAGTGCTAGAGATATGGGAAGCTCCTATAATTCACCCCTCCACTTT
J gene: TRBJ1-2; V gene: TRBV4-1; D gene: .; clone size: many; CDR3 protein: CASSQDGRPQGHYTF; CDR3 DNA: TGCGCCAGCAGCCAAGATGGCCGGCCACAAGGGCACTACACCTTC
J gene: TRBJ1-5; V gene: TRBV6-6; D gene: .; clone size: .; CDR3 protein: CASSSRAGIPNNQPQHF; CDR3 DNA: TGTGCCAGCAGTTCACGAGCAGGGATTCCTAACAATCAGCCCCAGCATTTT
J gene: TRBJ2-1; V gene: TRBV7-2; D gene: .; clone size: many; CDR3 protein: CASSLALLGSEQFF; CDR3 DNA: TGTGCCAGCAGCTTAGCTCTACTAGGGTCTGAGCAGTTCTTC
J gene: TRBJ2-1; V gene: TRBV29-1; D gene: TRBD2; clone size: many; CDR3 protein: CSVEGPLEAGALSYNEQFF; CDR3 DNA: TGCAGCGTTGAAGGCCCATTGGAAGCGGGAGCCCTCTCCTACAATGAGCAGTTCTTC
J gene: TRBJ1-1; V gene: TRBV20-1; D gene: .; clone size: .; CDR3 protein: CSARGSEAFF; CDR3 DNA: TGCAGTGCTAGAGGGTCTGAAGCTTTCTTT
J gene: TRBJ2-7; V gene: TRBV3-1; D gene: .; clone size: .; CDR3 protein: CASSPRSYSYNEQYF; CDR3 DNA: TGTGCCAGCTCCCCGCGTTCGTATTCCTACAATGAGCAGTACTTC
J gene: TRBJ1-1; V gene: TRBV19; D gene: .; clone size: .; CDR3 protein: CASSQWGNTEAFF; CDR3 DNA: TGTGCCAGTAGCCAGTGGGGGAACACTGAAGCTTTCTTT
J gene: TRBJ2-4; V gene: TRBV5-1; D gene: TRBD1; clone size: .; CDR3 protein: CASSLEPGGIQYF; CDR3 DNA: TGCGCCAGCAGCTTGGAACCAGGGGGAATTCAGTACTTC
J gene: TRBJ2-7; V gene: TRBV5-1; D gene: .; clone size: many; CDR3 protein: CASSGRDQRGGEQYF; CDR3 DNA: TGCGCCAGCAGCGGCCGGGACCAAAGAGGAGGCGAGCAGTACTTC
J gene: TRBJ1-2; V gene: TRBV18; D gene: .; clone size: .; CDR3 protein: CASSSGIQDGYTF; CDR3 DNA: TGTGCCAGCTCATCAGGAATACAGGACGGCTACACCTTC
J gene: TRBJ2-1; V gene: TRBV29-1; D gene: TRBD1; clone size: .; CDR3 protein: CSVEQGAGYNEQFF; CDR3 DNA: TGCAGCGTTGAACAGGGGGCCGGGTACAATGAGCAGTTCTTC
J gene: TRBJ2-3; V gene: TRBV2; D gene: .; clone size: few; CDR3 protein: CASSEYTGDTQYF; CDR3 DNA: TGTGCCAGCAGTGAATATACGGGGGATACGCAGTATTTT
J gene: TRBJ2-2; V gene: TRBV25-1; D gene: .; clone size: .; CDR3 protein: CASREWQGGELFF; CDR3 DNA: TGTGCCAGCAGGGAATGGCAGGGCGGGGAGCTGTTTTTT
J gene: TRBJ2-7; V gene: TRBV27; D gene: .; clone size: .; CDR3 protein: CASSPGHGGTYEQYF; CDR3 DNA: TGTGCCAGCAGTCCCGGACACGGCGGGACCTACGAGCAGTACTTC
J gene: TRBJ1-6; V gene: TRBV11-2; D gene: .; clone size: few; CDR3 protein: CASSLEPGTSSPLHF; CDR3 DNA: TGTGCCAGCAGCTTAGAGCCGGGGACGAGTTCACCCCTCCACTTT
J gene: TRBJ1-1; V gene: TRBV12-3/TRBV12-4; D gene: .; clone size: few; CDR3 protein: CASSLGHYTEAFF; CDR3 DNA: TGTGCCAGCAGTTTAGGACACTACACTGAAGCTTTCTTT
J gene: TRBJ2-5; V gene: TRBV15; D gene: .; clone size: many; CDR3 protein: CATSGRGGSETQYF; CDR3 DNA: TGTGCCACCAGCGGTAGAGGGGGTTCAGAGACCCAGTACTTC
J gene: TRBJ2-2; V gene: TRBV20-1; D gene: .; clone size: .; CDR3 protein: CSARDQAGELVELFF; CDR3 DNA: TGCAGTGCTAGAGATCAGGCAGGGGAATTAGTGGAGCTGTTTTTT
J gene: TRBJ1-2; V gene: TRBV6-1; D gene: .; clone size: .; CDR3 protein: CASSRATSLYGYTF; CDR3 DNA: TGTGCCAGCTCCCGGGCGACCTCCCTCTATGGCTACACCTTC
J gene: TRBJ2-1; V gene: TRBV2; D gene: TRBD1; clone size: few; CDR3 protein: CASKGDQGDYNEQFF; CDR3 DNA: TGTGCCAGCAAAGGTGACCAGGGGGATTACAATGAGCAGTTCTTC
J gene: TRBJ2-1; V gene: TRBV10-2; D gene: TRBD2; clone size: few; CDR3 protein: CATLAGVKNEQFF; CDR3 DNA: TGCGCCACGCTAGCGGGAGTTAAAAATGAGCAGTTCTTC
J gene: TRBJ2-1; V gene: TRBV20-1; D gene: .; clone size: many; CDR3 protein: CSAGALTGTYNEQFF; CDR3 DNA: TGCAGTGCCGGAGCCCTCACGGGGACCTACAATGAGCAGTTCTTC
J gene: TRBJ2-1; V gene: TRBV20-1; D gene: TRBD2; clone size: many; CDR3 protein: CSAPRASGLSYNEQFF; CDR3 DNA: TGCAGTGCTCCAAGGGCTAGCGGTTTATCCTACAATGAGCAGTTCTTC
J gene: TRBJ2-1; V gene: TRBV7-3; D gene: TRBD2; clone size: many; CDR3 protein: CASSLNVGRSYNEQFF; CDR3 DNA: TGTGCCAGCAGCTTAAACGTCGGGAGGTCCTACAATGAGCAGTTCTTC
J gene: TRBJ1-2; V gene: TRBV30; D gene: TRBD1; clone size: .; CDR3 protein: CASTGFYGYTF; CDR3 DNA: TGTGCCTCGACAGGGTTCTATGGCTACACCTTC
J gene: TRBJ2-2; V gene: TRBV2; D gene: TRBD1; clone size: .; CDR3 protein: CASSEDRVGGELFF; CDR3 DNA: TGTGCCAGCAGTGAGGACAGGGTGGGCGGGGAGCTGTTTTTT
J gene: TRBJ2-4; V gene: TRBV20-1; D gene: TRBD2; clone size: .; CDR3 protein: CSAPFWGGGYKNIQYF; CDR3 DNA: TGCAGTGCTCCGTTTTGGGGCGGGGGTTACAAAAACATTCAGTACTTC
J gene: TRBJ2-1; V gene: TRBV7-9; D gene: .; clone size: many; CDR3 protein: CASSLRDTGSYNEQFF; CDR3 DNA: TGTGCCAGCAGCTTAAGGGACACGGGCTCCTACAATGAGCAGTTCTTC
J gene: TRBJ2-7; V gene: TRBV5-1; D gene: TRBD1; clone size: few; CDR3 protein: CASSLEGTGGSEQYF; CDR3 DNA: TGCGCCAGCAGCTTGGAGGGGACAGGGGGGTCCGAGCAGTACTTC
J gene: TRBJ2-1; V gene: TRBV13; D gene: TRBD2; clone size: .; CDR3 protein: CASSSCVAGGYNEQFF; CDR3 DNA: TGTGCCAGCAGCTCCTGTGTAGCGGGGGGCTACAATGAGCAGTTCTTC